The 21 T cell receptor beta chains below were found in one sample sequenced in a study of CD4 T cell repertoires in COVID-19. Some clones are missing from TCRdb's copy, which holds only in-frame ones; the method was immunoSEQ multiplex PCR. The sample lists 20,000 to 30,000 clones, about 93% occurring once. The memory T cells were sequenced right after ex vivo isolation, without culture. This sample comprised circulating follicular helper CD4+ T cells (cTfh) from blood, obtained before the COVID-19 pandemic. These receptors all come from a human donor who had COVID-19.

The chain has TRBV28 and TRBJ1-2; D is possibly TRBD1 (6 bases). CDR1 is MDHEN and CDR2 is SYDVKM in the germline V gene. The V end lost 5 bases, the J end lost 7 bases, and 14 bases lay between the germline ends. CDR3 length: 13 amino acids. CDR3 DNA: TGTGCCAGCAGTCTCTCAGGGGTTAGTGGCTACACCTTC. Protein product: CASSLSGVSGYTF.

The genes are TRBV6-1 and TRBJ1-2; 9 bases map to TRBD1. V shed 4 bases, J shed 4 bases, and the junction held 1 base outside the gene matches. Looked up from germline, CDR1 is MNHNS and CDR2 is SASEGT. The CDR3 is made up of 13 amino acids. The CDR3 spells CASSGQGGYGYTF. DNA for the CDR3: TGTGCCAGCAGTGGACAGGGGGGCTATGGCTACACCTTC.

The chain uses TRBV11-2 and TRBJ1-5; D is ambiguous. Looked up from germline, CDR1 is SGHAT and CDR2 is FQNNGV. CDR3 size: 15 residues. V was cut by 2 bases and J by 6 bases, with 14 bases left in between. The CDR3 sequence: CASSLNGGASQPQHF. CDR3 sequence (DNA): TGTGCCAGCAGCTTAAACGGCGGCGCGAGTCAGCCCCAGCATTTT.

The genes are TRBV5-4 and TRBJ2-5, with 9 bases that match TRBD1. Germline V gene data show CDR1 as SGHNT and CDR2 as YYREEE (reference sequence). The CDR3 consists of 17 residues. Unmatched junction bases numbered 11, after V lost 4 bases and J lost 1 base. CDR3 nucleotide sequence: TGTGCCAGCAGCCAAAAAGGACAGGGGACAATCCAAGAGACCCAGTACTTC. Protein: CASSQKGQGTIQETQYF.

The V and J genes are TRBV7-9 and TRBJ1-1; perhaps TRBD1 as D (5 bases). Germline CDR1 SEHNR, CDR2 FQNEAQ (reference sequence). This CDR3 is built from 14 residues. The ends were cut back, 6 bases at V and 1 base at J, with 12 bases in the middle. CDR3 coding DNA: TGTGCCAGCAGTTCTGGGGGGTCGAACACTGAAGCTTTCTTT. Its translation is CASSSGGSNTEAFF.

In this sample, this clone turned up once. This chain connects TRBV5-4 to TRBJ2-3; TRBD2 aligns across 8 bases. CDR1 is SGHNT, CDR2 YYREEE, per germline (reference sequence). The CDR3 extends over 17 amino acids. The junction had 8 bases not matched to a gene; V was cut back by 2 bases and J by 0 bases. In DNA, the CDR3 is TGTGCCAGCAGCTTCCCCGGGGGGGCGGCGAGCACAGATACGCAGTATTTT. Translation gives CASSFPGGAASTDTQYF.

The rearrangement links TRBV15 to TRBJ1-4, with 7 positions matching TRBD1. Trimming cost V 0 bases and J 8 bases; bases outside gene matches: 6. The CDR3 loop spans 15 amino acids. Germline V gene lookup returns CDR1 LNHNV and CDR2 YYDKDF (reference sequence). CDR3: CATSREGAGGEKLFF. The CDR3 DNA is TGTGCCACCAGCAGAGAAGGGGCAGGGGGGGAAAAACTGTTTTTT.

J is TRBJ2-6 and V is TRBV19, with D perhaps matching TRBD1 (6 bases). The length of the CDR3 is 16 residues. V was cut by 6 bases and J by 4 bases, with 16 bases left in between. CDR1 and CDR2 (germline): LNHDA, SQIVND (reference sequence). The CDR3 here is CASSIPHRAGANVLTF. The CDR3 coding sequence is TGTGCCAGTAGCATTCCTCACAGGGCCGGGGCCAACGTCCTGACTTTC.

This sequence joins TRBV6-1 and TRBJ2-5; D may be TRBD1 (6 bases). Trimming shortened V by 5 bases and J by 4 bases, and 11 bases separated the two germline ends. CDR3 length equals 13 residues. Germline CDR1 and CDR2: MNHNS and SASEGT. CDR3 loop: CASSIQGRETQYF. CDR3 in DNA: TGTGCCAGCAGTATCCAGGGGAGAGAGACCCAGTACTTC.

The table lists this clone with a count of one. The chain recombines TRBV6-5 with TRBJ1-5, with TRBD1 as a possible D gene (6 bases). V lost 0 bases to trimming and J lost 3 bases, with 9 bases between them. This CDR3 is 15 amino acids long. Germline V gene data show CDR1 as MNHEY and CDR2 as SVGAGI. The CDR3 region has the DNA TGTGCCAGCAGTTACTCAACAGGGAACAATCAGCCCCAGCATTTT. Amino acid sequence: CASSYSTGNNQPQHF.

For the CDR3, the DNA is TGTGCCAGCAGCACAGAACAGGGGTGGGGCGACACTGAAGCTTTCTTT. Amino acid sequence: CASSTEQGWGDTEAFF. The genes are TRBV5-4 and TRBJ1-1, with 7 positions matching TRBD1. Germline trimming cut 4 bases from V and 3 bases from J; bases unmatched to any gene: 12. This CDR3 contains 16 residues. Germline assignment: CDR1 SGHNT and CDR2 YYREEE (reference sequence).

V usage is TRBV5-4 and J usage is TRBJ1-1, with a tentative D call TRBD1 (6 bases). The CDR3 loop spans 14 amino acids. Germline V gene data show CDR1 as SGHNT and CDR2 as YYREEE (reference sequence). V gave up 0 bases and J gave up 11 bases, with 17 bases separating them. The CDR3 DNA is TGTGCCAGCAGCTTGGACCCCGGGGGCGGGGGGGCTTTCTTT. Its translation: CASSLDPGGGGAFF.

The chain combines TRBV15 with TRBJ1-1; no firm D call. Germline V gene sequence: CDR1 LNHNV, CDR2 YYDKDF (reference sequence). V dropped 3 bases and J dropped 1 base, with 9 bases sitting between them. The CDR3 length is 14 residues. The DNA for the CDR3 is TGTGCCACCAGCAGGAGGTCCCAGAACACTGAAGCTTTCTTT. It yields the protein CATSRRSQNTEAFF.

This chain links TRBV10-2 with TRBJ2-7; 14 positions match TRBD2. This CDR3 comprises 15 residues. Per germline, CDR1 WSHSY and CDR2 SAAADI. V lost 8 bases to trimming and J lost 3 bases; unmatched junction nucleotides: 6. CDR3 sequence: CASFTGTSGGYEQYF. The DNA for the CDR3 is TGCGCCAGCTTCACCGGGACTAGCGGGGGCTACGAGCAGTACTTC.

The chain combines TRBV2 with TRBJ1-4; perhaps TRBD1 as D (6 bases). The CDR3 is 14 residues long. Germline V gene sequence: CDR1 SNHLY, CDR2 FYNNEI. V lost 5 bases to trimming and J lost 5 bases, with 12 bases between them. Here the CDR3 reads CASSLGQRNEKLFF. The CDR3 coding sequence is TGTGCCAGCAGTCTCGGACAGAGAAATGAAAAACTGTTTTTT.

The J gene is TRBJ2-1, the V gene TRBV11-2; TRBD2 aligns across 11 bases. The CDR3 totals 16 residues. V lost 5 bases, J lost 5 bases, and 8 bases stayed unmatched. Per germline, CDR1 SGHAT and CDR2 FQNNGV. Written as DNA, the CDR3 is TGTGCCAGCAGCCCGATTAGCGGGAGGGCGGACAATGAGCAGTTCTTC. This translates into CASSPISGRADNEQFF.

This sequence joins TRBV18 and TRBJ2-7, with a tentative D call TRBD1 (7 bases). The germline V and J ends were trimmed by 1 base and 1 base, with 11 bases remaining between them. The CDR3 has 15 residues. Germline assignment: CDR1 KGHSH and CDR2 LQKENI. The CDR3 DNA is TGTGCCAGCTCACCACGCAGGGGGACTTCCTACGAGCAGTACTTC. Residues: CASSPRRGTSYEQYF.

V is TRBV16 and J is TRBJ1-3, with D unclear. The length of the CDR3 is 13 residues. The germline gives CDR1 KGHSY, CDR2 FQNENV. V was cut by 7 bases and J by 0 bases, with 7 bases left in between. The CDR3 nucleotides read TGTGCCAGCACCACAAACTCTGGAAACACCATATATTTT. This sequence encodes CASTTNSGNTIYF.

The rearrangement joins TRBV5-1 to TRBJ2-7; D unresolved. The V gene lost 4 bases and the J gene lost 3 bases, with 5 bases spanning the gap. Per germline, CDR1 SGHRS and CDR2 YFSETQ. The CDR3 loop spans 11 amino acids. CDR3 sequence reads: CASSPGYEQYF. CDR3 DNA sequence: TGCGCCAGCAGCCCGGGCTACGAGCAGTACTTC.

In regard to this clone: The junction departs from the called germline gene at one end, perhaps through a read error. The CDR3 protein is CASSDGTYVQYF. The CDR3 DNA reads TGTGCCAGCAGTGATGGGACATACGTGCAGTACTTC. The V and J genes are TRBV11-2 and TRBJ2-7, with D perhaps TRBD1 (6 bases). The CDR3 runs to 12 residues. The germline CDR1 and CDR2 sequences are SGHAT and FQNNGV.

This rearrangement joins TRBV5-1 to TRBJ2-5; no reliable D call. CDR1 and CDR2 (germline): SGHRS, YFSETQ. The CDR3 runs to 14 residues. Between the trimmed V and J ends, which lost 4 bases and 2 bases, there was a span of 12 bases. The CDR3 DNA sequence: TGCGCCAGCAGCCTTAGACCCGGGCAAGAGACCCAGTACTTC. Translating it yields CASSLRPGQETQYF.